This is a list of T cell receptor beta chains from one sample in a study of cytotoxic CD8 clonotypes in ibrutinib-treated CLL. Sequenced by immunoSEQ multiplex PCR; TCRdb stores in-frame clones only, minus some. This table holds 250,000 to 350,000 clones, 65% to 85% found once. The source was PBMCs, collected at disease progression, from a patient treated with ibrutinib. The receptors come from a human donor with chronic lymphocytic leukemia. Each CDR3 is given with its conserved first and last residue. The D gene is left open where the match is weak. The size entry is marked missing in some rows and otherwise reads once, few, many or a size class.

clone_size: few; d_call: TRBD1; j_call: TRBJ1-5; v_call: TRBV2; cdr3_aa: CASSEEGTDNQPQHF; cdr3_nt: TGTGCCAGCAGTGAGGAGGGGACAGATAATCAGCCCCAGCATTTT
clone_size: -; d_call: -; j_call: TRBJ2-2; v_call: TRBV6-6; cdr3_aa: CASSYANTGELFF; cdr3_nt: TGTGCCAGCAGTTATGCGAACACCGGGGAGCTGTTTTTT
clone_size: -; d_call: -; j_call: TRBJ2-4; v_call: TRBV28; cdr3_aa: CASRTARIQYF; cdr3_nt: TGTGCCAGCAGAACGGCCCGCATTCAGTACTTC
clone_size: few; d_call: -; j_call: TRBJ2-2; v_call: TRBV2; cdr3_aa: CASRVGGMGELFF; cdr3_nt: TGTGCCAGCAGGGTAGGGGGTATGGGGGAGCTGTTTTTT
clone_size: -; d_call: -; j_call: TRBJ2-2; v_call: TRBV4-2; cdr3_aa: CASSQDRVTPGTGELFF; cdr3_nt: TGTGCCAGCAGCCAAGATCGGGTCACTCCGGGCACCGGGGAGCTGTTTTTT
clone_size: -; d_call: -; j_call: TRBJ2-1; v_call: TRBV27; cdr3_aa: CASSFFGEQFF; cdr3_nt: TGTGCCAGCAGTTTCTTCGGTGAGCAGTTCTTC
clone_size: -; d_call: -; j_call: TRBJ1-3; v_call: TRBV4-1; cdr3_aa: CASSKGGISGNTIYF; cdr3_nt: TGCGCCAGCAGCAAGGGGGGGATCTCTGGAAACACCATATATTTT
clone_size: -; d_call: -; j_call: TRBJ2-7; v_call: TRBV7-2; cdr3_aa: CASSLSLAVYEQYF; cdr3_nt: TGTGCCAGCAGCTTAAGTTTGGCGGTTTACGAGCAGTACTTC
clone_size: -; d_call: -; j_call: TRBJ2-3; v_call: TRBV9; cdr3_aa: CASSPRPLARGSSTDTQYF; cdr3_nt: TGTGCCAGCAGCCCCCGGCCCCTCGCCAGGGGTTCAAGCACAGATACGCAGTATTTT
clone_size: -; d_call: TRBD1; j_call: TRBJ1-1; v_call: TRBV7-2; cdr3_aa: CASSTDRVKNTEAFF; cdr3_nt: TGTGCCAGCAGCACTGACAGGGTTAAAAACACTGAAGCTTTCTTT
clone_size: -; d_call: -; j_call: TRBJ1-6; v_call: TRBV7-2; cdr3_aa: CASSLGGISPLHF; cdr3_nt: TGTGCCAGCAGCTTAGGCGGAATTTCACCCCTCCACTTT
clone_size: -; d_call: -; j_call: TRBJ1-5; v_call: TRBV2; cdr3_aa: CASSDWNQPQHF; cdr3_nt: TGTGCCAGCAGTGATTGGAATCAGCCCCAGCATTTT
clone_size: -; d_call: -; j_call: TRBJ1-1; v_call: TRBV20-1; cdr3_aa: CSAPIGTEAFF; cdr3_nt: TGCAGTGCTCCAATTGGGACTGAAGCTTTCTTT
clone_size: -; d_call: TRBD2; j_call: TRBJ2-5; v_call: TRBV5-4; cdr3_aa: CASSLYGLAGRETQYF; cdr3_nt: TGTGCCAGCAGCTTGTATGGGCTAGCGGGGCGAGAGACCCAGTACTTC
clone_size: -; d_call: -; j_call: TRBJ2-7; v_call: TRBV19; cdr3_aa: CASSQVSSYEQYF; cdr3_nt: TGTGCCAGTAGTCAGGTGAGCTCCTACGAGCAGTACTTC
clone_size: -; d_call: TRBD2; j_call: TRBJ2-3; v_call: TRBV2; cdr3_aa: CASKSREADTQYF; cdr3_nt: TGTGCCAGCAAGAGCCGGGAGGCAGATACGCAGTATTTT
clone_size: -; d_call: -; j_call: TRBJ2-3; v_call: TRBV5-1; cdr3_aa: CASSLDLFDTQYF; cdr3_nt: TGCGCCAGCAGCCTGGACTTATTCGATACGCAGTATTTT
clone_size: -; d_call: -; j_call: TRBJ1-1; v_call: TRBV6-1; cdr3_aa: CASSELSVPSTEAFF; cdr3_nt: TGTGCCAGCAGTGAATTGAGTGTTCCCAGCACTGAAGCTTTCTTT
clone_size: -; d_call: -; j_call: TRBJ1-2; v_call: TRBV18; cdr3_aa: CASSPEDRRYTF; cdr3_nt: TGTGCCAGCTCACCCGAGGACAGACGGTACACCTTC
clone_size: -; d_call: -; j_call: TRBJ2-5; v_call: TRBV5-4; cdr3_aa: CASSADLQETQYF; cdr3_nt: TGTGCCAGCAGCGCGGACTTACAAGAGACCCAGTACTTC
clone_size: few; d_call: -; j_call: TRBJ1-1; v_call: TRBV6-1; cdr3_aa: CASSVGMRAFF; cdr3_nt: TGTGCCAGCAGTGTGGGGATGAGAGCTTTCTTT
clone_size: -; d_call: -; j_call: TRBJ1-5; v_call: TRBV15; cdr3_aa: CATSRDFQKMTLNQPQHF; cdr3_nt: TGTGCCACCAGCAGAGATTTTCAGAAAATGACCCTCAATCAGCCCCAGCATTTT
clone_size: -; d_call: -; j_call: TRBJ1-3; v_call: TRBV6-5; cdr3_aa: CASRRGISGNTIYF; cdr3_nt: TGTGCCAGCAGGCGAGGCATCTCTGGAAACACCATATATTTT
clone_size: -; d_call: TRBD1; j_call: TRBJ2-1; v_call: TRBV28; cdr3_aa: CASSTRGRRERWQFF; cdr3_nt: TGTGCCAGCAGCACCAGGGGGCGCAGGGAGCGGTGGCAGTTCTTC
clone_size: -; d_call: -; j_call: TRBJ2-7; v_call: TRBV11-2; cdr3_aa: CASSRGGDYEQYF; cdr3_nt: TGTGCCAGCAGCAGGGGTGGGGACTACGAGCAGTACTTC
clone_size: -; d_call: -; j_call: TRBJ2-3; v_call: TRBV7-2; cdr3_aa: CASSSGFTTDTQYF; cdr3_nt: TGTGCCAGCAGCTCTGGATTTACGACAGATACGCAGTATTTT